This T cell receptor (beta chain) was retrieved from a study of breast tumors, draining lymph nodes, adjacent tissues. Broader study findings: Compared with basal-like, luminal-like tumors shared significantly more repertoire with nontumor tissue.

With respect to this clonotype: Its matching antigen is unknown.

TCRdb recomputed calls from the multiplex PCR reads with MiXCR, one row per CDR3 protein. The sample records approximately 52,000 distinct CDR3 sequences, about 40% being singletons. Input material: breast tumor tissue. The clonotype comes from a female donor with breast cancer. Some clones in this sample may be carry-over from other donors' samples.

The CDR3 DNA follows: TGTGCCAGCAGTCGGACTAGCGAGGCCTACGAGCAGTACTTC. Protein: CASSRTSEAYEQYF. This chain connects TRBV6-5 to TRBJ2-7; the match to TRBD2 covers 9 bases. This CDR3 comprises 14 residues. CDR1 and CDR2 (germline): MNHEY, SVGAGI. Trimming at V came to 5 bases and at J to 2 bases, leaving 4 bases not matched to a gene.